This T cell receptor beta chain was documented in a study of metastatic and nonmetastatic thyroid tumors. TCRdb re-clonotyped the PCR reads via MiXCR. The sample contains 35,000 to 55,000 clones, around 25% of which appear only once. This clone was seen at least ten times. Germline values: CDR1 SGHRS, CDR2 YFSETQ. V lost 0 bases, J lost 2 bases, and 4 bases stayed unmatched. The CDR3 consists of 16 residues. Each patient went into thyroid surgery without having received any treatment. V and J are TRBV5-1 and TRBJ2-3; 9 bases map to TRBD2. This receptor was identified in a male donor with papillary thyroid cancer or a benign thyroid nodule (not recorded which). Some clones in this sample may be carry-over from other donors' samples. The sequenced sample was blood. CDR3 bases: TGCGCCAGCAGCTTGGCCGCGGGAGGGGACACAGATACGCAGTATTTT. Residues: CASSLAAGGDTDTQYF. The full variable domain, rest sourced from reference TRBV5-1 and TRBJ2-3, is KAGVTQTPRYLIKTRGQQVTLSCSPISGHRSVSWYQQTPGQGLQFLFEYFSETQRNKGNFPGRFSGRQFSNSRSEMNVSTLELGDSALYLCASSLAAGGDTDTQYFGPGTRLTVL.